One sample yielded the 29 T cell receptor beta chains listed below, sequenced in a study of blood T cell repertoires in COVID-19. Measured with immunoSEQ multiplex PCR; TCRdb has only the in-frame clones, and not every one. The repertoire holds some 140,000 clones, with roughly 78% as singletons. The specimen was peripheral blood. The source of these receptors is a man aged 55 to 70 with acute or convalescent COVID-19.

With regard to this clone: One end of the junction does not line up with germline, which may come from a read error. This sequence joins TRBV28 and TRBJ2-5; 7 bases line up with TRBD1. Germline loops: CDR1 MDHEN, CDR2 SYDVKM. The CDR3 extends over 18 amino acids. Written as DNA, the CDR3 is TGTGCCGGCACTGGACAGGTAACCCTTTTACACGACCCAAGAGACTTGCACTTC. It is translated as CAGTGQVTLLHDPRDLHF. The full variable domain, completed using reference TRBV28 and TRBJ2-5, is DVKVTQSSRYLVKRTGEKVFLECVQDMDHENMFWYRQDPGLGLRLIYFSYDVKMKEKGDIPEGYSVSREKKERFSLILESASTNQTSMYLCAGTGQVTLLHDPRDLHFGPGTRLLVL.

This clone is deemed large. The J gene is TRBJ2-3, the V gene TRBV5-1, with TRBD2 identical over 13 bases. The CDR3 covers 19 residues. V dropped 7 bases and J dropped 0; count of bases not matched to a gene: 14. Germline V gene lookup returns CDR1 SGHRS and CDR2 YFSETQ. The CDR3 here is CASRGTSGDKDTSTDTQYF. CDR3 nucleotides: TGCGCCAGCCGTGGGACTAGCGGGGATAAAGATACTAGCACAGATACGCAGTATTTT.

This chain joins TRBV10-1 and TRBJ2-7; TRBD1 matches 7 bases. Germline V CDR1 and CDR2: WNHNN, SYGVQD (reference sequence). With V trimmed by 2 bases and J by 4 bases, 8 bases remained unmatched. CDR3 size: 15 residues. CDR3 in amino acids: CASSETGAKGYEQYF. The CDR3 bases are TGCGCCAGCAGTGAGACAGGGGCAAAAGGGTACGAGCAGTACTTC.

The chain links TRBV2 to TRBJ1-2; a weak D match, TRBD1 (5 bases). Germline V gene data show CDR1 as SNHLY and CDR2 as FYNNEI. V lost 0 bases and J 1 base, leaving 27 bases between the germline ends. The CDR3 length is 21 residues. The CDR3 is CASSEAGHPGHSTLINYGYTF. The CDR3 DNA reads TGTGCCAGCAGTGAAGCTGGCCACCCCGGACACTCGACCCTTATTAACTATGGCTACACCTTC.

A word on this clone: This sample also contains other DNA sequences that code for the same CDR3. The chain uses TRBV3-1 (or the pseudogene TRBV3-2) and TRBJ1-2, with 8 bases aligning to TRBD1. The V and J ends lost 1 base and 8 bases, in that order; junction bases with no gene match: 3. The germline V gene encodes CDR1 LGHDT and CDR2 YNNKEL (reference sequence). CDR3 length: 13 amino acids. CDR3 sequence (DNA): TGTGCCAGCAGCCAAGGACAGGGGCACGGCTACACCTTC. It codes for CASSQGQGHGYTF.

J is TRBJ2-5 and V is TRBV30; 10 bases align to TRBD1. Germline CDR1 is GTSNPN and CDR2 is SVGIG (reference sequence). The trim removed 8 bases at V and 5 bases at J, leaving 8 bases unmatched. This CDR3 contains 13 residues. The chain's CDR3 is CAVDRGRGETQYF. The DNA of the CDR3 is TGTGCCGTAGACAGGGGGCGAGGGGAGACCCAGTACTTC.

The chain uses TRBV5-5 and TRBJ2-1; D is unclear. V lost 2 bases and J 1 base, leaving 22 bases between the germline ends. This CDR3 has 19 residues. The germline gives CDR1 SGHKS, CDR2 YYEKEE (reference sequence). The CDR3 DNA sequence: TGTGCCAGCAGCTTTGACTTACCTTGGCGGAGAGGATCCTACAATGAGCAGTTCTTC. This encodes CASSFDLPWRRGSYNEQFF. Full variable domain (outside the CDR3, taken from reference TRBV5-5 and TRBJ2-1): DAGVTQSPTHLIKTRGQQVTLRCSPISGHKSVSWYQQVLGQGPQFIFQYYEKEERGRGNFPDRFSARQFPNYSSELNVNALLLGDSALYLCASSFDLPWRRGSYNEQFFGPGTRLTVL.

The V gene is TRBV7-9, the J gene TRBJ2-3; D possibly corresponds to TRBD2 (6 bases). Per the germline V gene, CDR1 is SEHNR and CDR2 is FQNEAQ (reference sequence). With 6 bases removed from V and 4 bases from J, the gap between germline ends came to 17 bases. The CDR3 loop spans 15 amino acids. This chain's CDR3 is CASSPNPPGADTQYF. In DNA form, the CDR3 reads TGTGCCAGCAGTCCTAATCCCCCGGGGGCAGATACGCAGTATTTT.

The chain carries TRBV7-8 and TRBJ2-3; D is undetermined. The CDR3 consists of 15 residues. V lost 5 bases and J lost 2, with 14 bases in between. In germline, CDR1 is SGHVS, CDR2 FQNEAQ. CDR3 in DNA: TGTGCCAGCAGCCGTACCGGGTCGAACACAGATACGCAGTATTTT. Its translation is CASSRTGSNTDTQYF.

The rearrangement uses TRBV19 and TRBJ2-7; 10 bases line up with TRBD2. V was clipped by 11 bases and J by 7 bases; unmatched bases: 11. CDR3 size: 13 residues. The germline V gene has CDR1 LNHDA and CDR2 SQIVND (reference sequence). CDR3 DNA: TGTGCCCCCCAAAGCGGGAGGGTGGAGGAGCAGTACTTC. This codes for CAPQSGRVEEQYF. The full variable domain, rest sourced from reference TRBV19 and TRBJ2-7, is DGGITQSPKYLFRKEGQNVTLSCEQNLNHDAMYWYRQDPGQGLRLIYYSQIVNDFQKGDIAEGYSVSREKKESFPLTVTSAQKNPTAFYLCAPQSGRVEEQYFGPGTRLTVT.

The CDR3, as DNA: TGTGCCAGCAGTCTGGGGACAGAGCAATCGCAGTTCTTC. Protein sequence: CASSLGTEQSQFF. The rearrangement links TRBV12-3 or TRBV12-4 to TRBJ2-1; 7 nucleotides match TRBD1. CDR3 length: 13 residues. V lost 5 bases, J lost 12 bases, and 10 bases stayed unmatched.

The chain couples TRBV6-6 to TRBJ2-7; 9 bases agree with TRBD1. The CDR3 runs to 15 residues. Looked up from germline, CDR1 is MNHNY and CDR2 is SVGAGI (reference sequence). Trimming at V came to 7 bases and at J to 4 bases, leaving 11 bases not matched to a gene. The CDR3 loop reads CASTGSGTGLYEQYF. The DNA of the CDR3 is TGTGCCAGCACTGGATCCGGGACAGGGTTATACGAGCAGTACTTC.

CDR3 in amino acids: CAWSAQGRQPQHF. CDR3 sequence (DNA): TGTGCCTGGAGCGCACAGGGGAGGCAGCCCCAGCATTTT. V and J are TRBV30 and TRBJ1-5; TRBD1 matches at 7 bases. CDR3 length: 13 amino acids. Germline assignment: CDR1 GTSNPN and CDR2 SVGIG (reference sequence). V was pared by 3 bases and J by 7 bases, with 6 bases of the junction left unmatched. The variable domain in full, with the rest retrieved from reference TRBV30 and TRBJ1-5, is SQTIHQWPATLVQPVGSPLSLECTVEGTSNPNLYWYRQAAGRGLQLLFYSVGIGQISSEVPQNLSASRPQDRQFILSSKKLLLSDSGFYLCAWSAQGRQPQHFGDGTRLSIL.

The rearrangement uses TRBV6-2 or TRBV6-3 and TRBJ2-5; 10 nucleotides match TRBD2. Germline CDR1 and CDR2: MNHEY and SVGEGT. V was clipped by 2 bases and J by 5 bases; unmatched bases: 2. The CDR3 has 14 residues. CDR3 nucleotide sequence: TGTGCCAGCAGTTACCGAGCGGGAGGGGAGACCCAGTACTTC. It translates to CASSYRAGGETQYF.

The rearrangement uses TRBV2 and TRBJ1-4, with D possibly TRBD1 on 5 matching bases. Germline V gives CDR1 SNHLY, CDR2 FYNNEI. The CDR3 has 15 amino acids. V lost 4 bases, J lost 11 bases, and 20 bases lay in between. The CDR3 sequence is CASSVGGLLGSKLFF. The CDR3, as DNA: TGTGCCAGCAGTGTTGGGGGACTACTCGGAAGTAAACTGTTTTTT.

The chain uses TRBV28 and TRBJ1-5, with TRBD1 matching 7 bases. Trimming removed 2 bases from V and 3 bases from J; junction bases left unmatched: 4. The CDR3 sequence is 15 residues long. Germline V lookup: CDR1 MDHEN, CDR2 SYDVKM. Here the CDR3 DNA reads TGTGCCAGCAGTTTACGACAGGGTTACAATCAGCCCCAGCATTTT. Amino acids: CASSLRQGYNQPQHF.

CDR3 residues: CASFPGQGRYYGYTF. The CDR3 bases are TGTGCCTCTTTTCCGGGACAGGGCCGATACTATGGCTACACCTTC. This chain links TRBV28 with TRBJ1-2; 9 positions agree with TRBD1. With 11 bases clipped from V and 3 bases from J, the junction kept 13 bases outside the gene matches. Germline CDR1 reads MDHEN; CDR2 reads SYDVKM. This CDR3 region has 15 residues.

This clone was recorded once. J is TRBJ2-1 and V is TRBV5-1; 9 bases map to TRBD2. Germline lookup yields CDR1 SGHRS and CDR2 YFSETQ. The CDR3 contains 15 residues. Unmatched junction bases numbered 5, after V lost 6 bases and J lost 1 base. CDR3 amino acids: CASNPSGNSYNEQFF. The CDR3 nucleotides are TGCGCCAGCAACCCTAGCGGGAATTCCTACAATGAGCAGTTCTTC.

This clone was found once. The chain employs TRBV7-2 and TRBJ2-1, with D possibly matching TRBD2 (6 bases). Trimming left V 5 bases short and J 8 bases short, with 16 bases between. The CDR3 totals 14 residues. Germline CDR1 and CDR2: SGHTA and FQGNSA. CDR3 amino acids: CASSPGPASDEQFF. The CDR3, as DNA: TGTGCCAGCAGCCCGGGACCCGCTAGCGATGAGCAGTTCTTC.

This clone was seen only a few times. The chain couples TRBV19 to TRBJ2-5; 9 nucleotides line up with TRBD2. CDR1 is LNHDA and CDR2 is SQIVND in the germline V gene (reference sequence). This CDR3 is built from 16 residues. With V trimmed by 3 bases and J by 0 bases, 5 bases remained unmatched. The CDR3 here is CASSIVSGGYQETQYF. The CDR3 nucleotides read TGTGCCAGTAGTATCGTAAGCGGGGGGTACCAAGAGACCCAGTACTTC.

This clone was counted between two and nine times. The V gene is TRBV12-3 or TRBV12-4, the J gene TRBJ2-5, with a tentative D call TRBD2 (5 bases). The V end was cut by 0 bases, the J end by 5 bases, with 7 bases between. This CDR3 region has 13 residues. CDR3 DNA: TGTGCCAGCAGTTTAGCGGGAGTCGAGACCCAGTACTTC. Encoded protein: CASSLAGVETQYF.

This clone is a singleton in its sample. The chain links TRBV7-2 to TRBJ1-2, with TRBD1 matching 8 bases. V shed 0 bases, J shed 5 bases, and the junction held 5 bases outside the gene matches. The CDR3 spans 15 residues. Germline V gene lookup returns CDR1 SGHTA and CDR2 FQGNSA. The CDR3: CASSLAKQGGYGYTF. CDR3 nucleotide sequence: TGTGCCAGCAGCTTAGCTAAACAGGGGGGGTATGGCTACACCTTC. Using reference TRBV7-2 and TRBJ1-2 for the parts outside the CDR3, the full variable domain is GAGVSQSPSNKVTEKGKDVELRCDPISGHTALYWYRQSLGQGLEFLIYFQGNSAPDKSGLPSDRFSAERTGGSVSTLTIQRTQQEDSAVYLCASSLAKQGGYGYTFGSGTRLTVV.

This clone has at least ten counts. The J gene is TRBJ2-7, the V gene TRBV30; D might be TRBD2 (6 bases). The CDR3 is 12 residues long. V lost 1 base, J lost 11 bases, and 15 bases lay in between. Per germline, CDR1 GTSNPN and CDR2 SVGIG (reference sequence). The CDR3 spells CAWSAFRDSEYF. CDR3 DNA sequence: TGTGCCTGGAGTGCCTTCCGGGACTCGGAGTACTTC. The variable domain in full, completed from reference TRBV30 and TRBJ2-7, reads SQTIHQWPATLVQPVGSPLSLECTVEGTSNPNLYWYRQAAGRGLQLLFYSVGIGQISSEVPQNLSASRPQDRQFILSSKKLLLSDSGFYLCAWSAFRDSEYFGPGTRLTVT.

The chain is built from TRBV5-4 and TRBJ2-7, with 8 bases aligning to TRBD2. The germline V gene has CDR1 SGHNT and CDR2 YYREEE (reference sequence). The CDR3 sequence is 15 residues long. V lost 0 bases to trimming and J lost 4 bases; unmatched junction nucleotides: 6. The CDR3 nucleotides are TGTGCCAGCAGCTTGGACCCTAGCGGGTTATACGAGCAGTACTTC. Amino acid sequence: CASSLDPSGLYEQYF.

The chain recombines TRBV19 with TRBJ1-6; D possibly corresponds to TRBD1 (5 bases). The V gene's germline CDR1 is LNHDA and CDR2 SQIVND (reference sequence). V was trimmed by 3 bases and J by 6 bases, leaving 15 bases between them. The CDR3 covers 16 residues. This chain's CDR3 is CASSIREQARNSPLHF. The CDR3 coding sequence is TGTGCCAGTAGTATCCGCGAACAGGCCCGTAATTCACCCCTCCACTTT.

The chain combines TRBV6-5 with TRBJ2-7, with TRBD2 matching 10 bases. Germline V CDR1 and CDR2: MNHEY, SVGAGI. CDR3 size: 13 residues. V trimming: 5 bases; J trimming: 4 bases; junction bases outside the gene matches: 2. Here the CDR3 DNA reads TGTGCCAGCAGTCCGACTAGCGGGTACGAGCAGTACTTC. This gives the protein CASSPTSGYEQYF.

The chain couples TRBV28 to TRBJ1-2; D not certain. The CDR3 has 15 residues. Germline-derived CDR1 and CDR2 are MDHEN and SYDVKM. Trimming cost V 9 bases and J 2 bases, with 19 bases left between them. The CDR3 coding sequence is TGTGCCAGTTTTCCAACCGGCGGCCTCAACTATGGCTACACCTTC. Amino acid sequence: CASFPTGGLNYGYTF.

The chain combines TRBV11-2 with TRBJ1-2; TRBD1 might be the D (6 bases). V was cut by 7 bases and J by 4 bases, with 19 bases left in between. Germline CDR1 SGHAT, CDR2 FQNNGV. This CDR3 is built from 15 residues. The CDR3 bases are TGTGCCAGCACCATTTTACCAGGGGACCTCTATGGCTACACCTTC. Translation gives CASTILPGDLYGYTF.

The V gene is TRBV5-6, the J gene TRBJ1-1; no clear D gene. V was pared by 0 bases and J by 2 bases, with 8 bases between. Germline lookup yields CDR1 SGHDT and CDR2 YYEEEE. CDR3 size: 14 residues. Here the CDR3 reads CASSLAAGNTEAFF. The CDR3 DNA follows: TGTGCCAGCAGCTTGGCCGCGGGAAACACTGAAGCTTTCTTT.